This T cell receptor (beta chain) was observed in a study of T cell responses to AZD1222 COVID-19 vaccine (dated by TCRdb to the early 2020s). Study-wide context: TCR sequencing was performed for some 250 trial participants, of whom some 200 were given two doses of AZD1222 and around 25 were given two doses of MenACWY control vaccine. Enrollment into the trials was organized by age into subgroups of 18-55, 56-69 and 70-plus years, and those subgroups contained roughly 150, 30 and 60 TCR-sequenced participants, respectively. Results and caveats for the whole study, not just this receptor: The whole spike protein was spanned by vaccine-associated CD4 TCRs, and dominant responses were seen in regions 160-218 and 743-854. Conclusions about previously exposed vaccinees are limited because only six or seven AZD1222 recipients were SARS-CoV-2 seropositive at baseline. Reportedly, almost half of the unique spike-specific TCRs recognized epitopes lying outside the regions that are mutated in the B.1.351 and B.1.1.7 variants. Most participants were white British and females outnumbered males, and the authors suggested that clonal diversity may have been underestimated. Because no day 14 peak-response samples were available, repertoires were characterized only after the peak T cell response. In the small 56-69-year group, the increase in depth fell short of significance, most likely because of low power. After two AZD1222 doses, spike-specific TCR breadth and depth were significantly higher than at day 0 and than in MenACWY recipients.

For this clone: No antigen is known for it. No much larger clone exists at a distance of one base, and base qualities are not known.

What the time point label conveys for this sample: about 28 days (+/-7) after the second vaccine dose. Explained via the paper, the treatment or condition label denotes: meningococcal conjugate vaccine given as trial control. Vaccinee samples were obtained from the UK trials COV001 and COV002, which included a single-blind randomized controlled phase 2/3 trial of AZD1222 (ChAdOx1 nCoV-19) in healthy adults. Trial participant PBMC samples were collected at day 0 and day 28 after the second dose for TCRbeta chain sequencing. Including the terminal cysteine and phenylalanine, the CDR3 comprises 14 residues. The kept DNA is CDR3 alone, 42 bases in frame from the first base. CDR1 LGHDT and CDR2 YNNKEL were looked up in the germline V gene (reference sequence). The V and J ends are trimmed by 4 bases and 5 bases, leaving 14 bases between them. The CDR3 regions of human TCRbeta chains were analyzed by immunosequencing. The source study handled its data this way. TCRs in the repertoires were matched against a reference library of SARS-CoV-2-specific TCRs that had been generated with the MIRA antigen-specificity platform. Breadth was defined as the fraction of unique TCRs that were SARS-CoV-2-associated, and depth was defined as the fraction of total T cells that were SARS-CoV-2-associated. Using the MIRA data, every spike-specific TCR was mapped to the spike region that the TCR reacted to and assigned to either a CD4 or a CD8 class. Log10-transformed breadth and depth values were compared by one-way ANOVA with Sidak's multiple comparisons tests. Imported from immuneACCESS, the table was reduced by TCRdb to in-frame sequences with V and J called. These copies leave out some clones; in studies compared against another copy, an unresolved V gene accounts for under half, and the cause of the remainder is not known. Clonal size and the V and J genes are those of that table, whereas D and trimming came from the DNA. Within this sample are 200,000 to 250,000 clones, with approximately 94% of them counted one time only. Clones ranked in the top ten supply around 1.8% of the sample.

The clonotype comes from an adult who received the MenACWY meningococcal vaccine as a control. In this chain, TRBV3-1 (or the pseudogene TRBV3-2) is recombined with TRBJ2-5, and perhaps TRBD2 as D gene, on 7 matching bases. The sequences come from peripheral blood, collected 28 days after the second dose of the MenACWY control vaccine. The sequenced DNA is TGTGCCAGCAGCCTGGAGGGGGGGCAGGAGACCCAGTACTTC. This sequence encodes CASSLEGGQETQYF.